The 8 T cell receptor beta chains below all came from one sample that was sequenced in a study of blood T cell repertoires in COVID-19. Only in-frame clones appear in the TCRdb table, and some are missing; sequencing was by immunoSEQ multiplex PCR. Of 400,000 to 550,000 clones in the sample, 87% were seen once. The source material was PBMCs or T cells enriched from blood (not recorded which). The receptors here all came from a woman aged 18-30 years with acute COVID-19.

This rearrangement joins TRBV10-3 to TRBJ1-1; D is unresolved. Per germline, CDR1 ENHRY and CDR2 SYGVKD. CDR3 length equals 12 residues. Trimming removed 0 bases from V and 7 bases from J, with 6 bases in between. The CDR3 loop reads CAISESRGEAFF. In DNA, the CDR3 is TGTGCCATCAGTGAGTCACGCGGTGAAGCTTTCTTT.

This rearrangement joins TRBV4-3 to TRBJ2-7; D perhaps matches TRBD1 (5 bases). The V and J ends lost 0 bases and 2 bases respectively, with 17 bases between them. The CDR3 runs to 17 residues. Per the germline V gene, CDR1 is LGHNA and CDR2 is YSLEER. CDR3 sequence reads: CASSQDKGAHNPYEQYF. The DNA for the CDR3 is TGCGCCAGCAGCCAAGATAAAGGGGCGCATAATCCCTACGAGCAGTACTTC.

This clone was detected ten times or more. CDR3 amino acids: CASSPLAGGSNTGELFF. As DNA, the CDR3 is TGTGCCAGCAGTCCCTTAGCGGGGGGATCGAACACCGGGGAGCTGTTTTTT. The J gene is TRBJ2-2, the V gene TRBV6-6; TRBD2 matches 10 bases. This CDR3 is built from 17 residues. Losses at the gene ends were 5 bases for V and 0 bases for J; bases not matched to a gene: 6. Germline V lookup: CDR1 MNHNY, CDR2 SVGAGI (reference sequence).

The J gene is TRBJ2-7, the V gene TRBV5-1, with 9 bases identical to TRBD2. Germline CDR1 and CDR2: SGHRS and YFSETQ. CDR3 length: 15 amino acids. J gave up 2 bases and V 2 bases, and 5 bases lay outside the gene matches. The chain's CDR3 is CASSFSAGGAYEQYF. In nucleotides, the CDR3 is TGCGCCAGCAGCTTTTCAGCGGGGGGTGCCTACGAGCAGTACTTC.

This rearrangement joins TRBV28 to TRBJ2-7; TRBD1 aligns across 7 bases. The V gene end was trimmed by 5 bases and the J gene end by 2 bases; junction bases not matched to a gene: 9. This CDR3 has 15 residues. CDR1 MDHEN and CDR2 SYDVKM come from the germline V gene. In nucleotides, the CDR3 is TGTGCCAGCAGTACCTATACAGGGGATGCCTACGAGCAGTACTTC. Translating gives CASSTYTGDAYEQYF. The full variable domain, completed using reference TRBV28 and TRBJ2-7, is DVKVTQSSRYLVKRTGEKVFLECVQDMDHENMFWYRQDPGLGLRLIYFSYDVKMKEKGDIPEGYSVSREKKERFSLILESASTNQTSMYLCASSTYTGDAYEQYFGPGTRLTVT.

This clone was seen just once. The rearrangement uses TRBV20-1 and TRBJ1-2; D is unresolved. There are 11 residues in the CDR3. Germline V gene sequence: CDR1 DFQATT, CDR2 SNEGSKA (reference sequence). V was pared by 6 bases and J by 6 bases, with 11 bases between. The CDR3 reads CSASGEHGYTF. The CDR3 DNA follows: TGCAGTGCGTCGGGTGAGCATGGCTACACCTTC.

This chain joins TRBV3-1 (or the pseudogene TRBV3-2) and TRBJ2-7, with D tentatively TRBD2 (6 bases). This CDR3 spans 16 amino acids. Germline assignment: CDR1 LGHDT and CDR2 YNNKEL (reference sequence). V was pared by 0 bases and J by 0 bases, with 12 bases between. CDR3: CASSQDLAISSYEQYF. CDR3 bases: TGTGCCAGCAGCCAAGACCTAGCGATTAGCTCCTACGAGCAGTACTTC.

V gene TRBV11-2 combines with J gene TRBJ2-5, with D perhaps matching TRBD1 (6 bases). V dropped 5 bases and J dropped 2 bases, with 12 bases sitting between them. This CDR3 contains 14 residues. Germline loops: CDR1 SGHAT, CDR2 FQNNGV. The DNA of the CDR3 is TGTGCCAGCAGCCCCCCAGGGGAACAAGAGACCCAGTACTTC. Its translation: CASSPPGEQETQYF. The full variable domain, completed using reference TRBV11-2 and TRBJ2-5, is EAGVAQSPRYKIIEKRQSVAFWCNPISGHATLYWYQQILGQGPKLLIQFQNNGVVDDSQLPKDRFSAERLKGVDSTLKIQPAKLEDSAVYLCASSPPGEQETQYFGPGTRLLVL.